Listed below are T cell receptor beta chains from one sample, sequenced in a study of early T cells in non-severe SARS-CoV-2 infection. TCRdb processed the 5' RACE reads anew with MiXCR; each CDR3 protein has one entry. Seen here are around 70,000 distinct CDR3 sequences, about 12% observed once, and the top ten hold around 3.8%. Sample: whole blood. The receptors were sampled from an adult who was a healthcare worker with PCR-confirmed SARS-CoV-2 infection or an uninfected control (not recorded which). Each CDR3 is given with its conserved first and last residue. The order of the fields is J gene, clone size, V gene, D gene, CDR3 DNA, CDR3 protein. The D gene is left open where the match is weak. The size of a clone is reported for some rows only, either as once, few or many, or as a class for expanded clones.

TRBJ2-1,.,TRBV4-1,TRBD2,TGCGCCAGCAACATCCGGGAGGGCGGTGATAATGAGCAGTTCTTC,CASNIREGGDNEQFF
TRBJ2-3,.,TRBV18,.,TGTGCCAGCTCACCGGGGGCTTCCGATACGCAGTATTTT,CASSPGASDTQYF
TRBJ2-2,.,TRBV9,.,TGTGCCAGCAGTTCAGGGGAACGTTGGGAGCTGTTTTTT,CASSSGERWELFF
TRBJ1-2,many,TRBV5-1,TRBD1,TGCGCCAGCAGCTTTGGACAGGAAAACTATGGCTACACCTTC,CASSFGQENYGYTF
TRBJ2-2,many,TRBV20-1,.,TGCAGTGCTAGAAGGATCGGGGAGCTGTTTTTT,CSARRIGELFF
TRBJ1-2,.,TRBV6-4,TRBD1,TGTGCCAGTCGTGCCCGGGACAGGGATAACTATGGCTACACCTTC,CASRARDRDNYGYTF
TRBJ1-5,.,TRBV5-1,.,TGCGCCAGCAGCTCGGGGCCAGGGCCCGCGAATCAGCCCCAGCATTTT,CASSSGPGPANQPQHF
TRBJ1-1,few,TRBV7-3,.,TGTGCCAGCAGCTTAGTTCGGGGGAGGAACACTGAAGCTTTCTTT,CASSLVRGRNTEAFF
TRBJ2-1,many,TRBV9,.,TGTGCCAGCAGCGCTACTAGCACCCGCTATGAGCAGTTCTTC,CASSATSTRYEQFF
TRBJ2-7,.,TRBV20-1,.,TGCAGTGCTATACGACTAGACAGAGACGAGCAGTACTTC,CSAIRLDRDEQYF
TRBJ1-1,few,TRBV18,.,TGTGCCAGCTCACCTTCAGACCTCATGAACACTGAAGCTTTCTTT,CASSPSDLMNTEAFF
TRBJ2-5,.,TRBV29-1,.,TGCAGCGTTGGGGGGCAGCACCAAGAGACCCAGTACTTC,CSVGGQHQETQYF
TRBJ2-6,.,TRBV5-1,TRBD2,TGCGCCAGCAGCTTTGTTCGGACTAGCGGGAGATCTGGGGCCAACGTCCTGACTTTC,CASSFVRTSGRSGANVLTF
TRBJ2-3,many,TRBV30,.,TGTGCCTGGGGGAGGCAGGGGCTGGCAGATACGCAGTATTTT,CAWGRQGLADTQYF
TRBJ2-6,.,TRBV6-4,TRBD2,TGTGCCAGCAGTGACTCAGCGGGAGGATCTGGGGCCAACGTCCTGACTTTC,CASSDSAGGSGANVLTF
TRBJ2-3,many,TRBV20-1,TRBD1,TGCAGTGCTTTGACAGGGTGGTTAGCAGATACGCAGTATTTT,CSALTGWLADTQYF
TRBJ2-7,many,TRBV29-1,.,TGCAGGGCCGGGACGCCCTTTGAGCAGTACTTC,CRAGTPFEQYF
TRBJ2-5,.,TRBV7-2,.,TGTGCCAGCAGTGGACGGGGACTCGGAGAGACCCAGCACTTC,CASSGRGLGETQHF
TRBJ2-5,many,TRBV3-1,.,TGTGCCAGCAGCCAAGATAACACACAAGAGACCCAGTACTTC,CASSQDNTQETQYF
TRBJ2-1,.,TRBV28,TRBD2,TGTGCCAGCAGTTTAGTAGCTAGCGGGAAAGCGAATGAGCAGTTCTTC,CASSLVASGKANEQFF
TRBJ2-1,many,TRBV10-3,TRBD2,TGTGCCATCGGGAGACAGGGAGCGGGAGGCGACTACAATGAGCAGTTCTTC,CAIGRQGAGGDYNEQFF
TRBJ2-1,many,TRBV18,TRBD1,TGTGCCAGCCACAGGGGGACACCTGAGCAGTTCTTC,CASHRGTPEQFF
TRBJ2-5,many,TRBV7-6,.,TGTGCCAGCAGCCTACAGGAACAAGAGACCCAGTACTTC,CASSLQEQETQYF
TRBJ2-1,few,TRBV29-1,TRBD2,TGCAGCGTTTATCAGGGGACTAGCGGATCCAATGAGCAGTTCTTC,CSVYQGTSGSNEQFF
TRBJ2-5,many,TRBV2,TRBD1,TGTGCCAGCAGTGATAACAGGGGGCTAGAGACCCAGTACTTC,CASSDNRGLETQYF
TRBJ2-7,many,TRBV18,TRBD2,TGTGCCAGCTCACCATTCAGCGGGGACTCCTACGAGCAGTACTTC,CASSPFSGDSYEQYF
TRBJ2-3,.,TRBV28,.,TGTGCCAGCAGTTCGATTACAGATACGCAGTATTTT,CASSSITDTQYF
TRBJ2-7,.,TRBV28,.,TGTGCCAGCAGTTTAGCAGGGTTCGGCTACGAGCAGTACTTC,CASSLAGFGYEQYF
TRBJ2-3,.,TRBV12-5,TRBD2,TGTGCTAGTGGTTCCCGGACTAGCCCAGATACGCAGTATTTT,CASGSRTSPDTQYF
TRBJ1-2,.,TRBV28,TRBD1,TGTGCCAGCAACGCGGGACAGGCCTATGGCTACACCTTC,CASNAGQAYGYTF
TRBJ1-1,many,TRBV10-3,.,TGTGCCATCCGCAGAGGAGATACCTACACTGAAGCTTTCTTT,CAIRRGDTYTEAFF
TRBJ1-1,.,TRBV29-1,TRBD1,TGCAGCGGAACAGGGGGCTGGGGAATGAACACTGAAGCTTTCTTT,CSGTGGWGMNTEAFF
TRBJ1-4,many,TRBV5-4,.,TGTGCCAGCAGCTTGGGACGGCTTAAAAATGAAAAACTGTTTTTT,CASSLGRLKNEKLFF
TRBJ1-5,many,TRBV5-1,.,TGCGCCAGCAGCCAGGACAGCAATCAGCCCCAGCATTTT,CASSQDSNQPQHF
TRBJ2-3,many,TRBV5-6,.,TGTGCCAGCAGCTTCTGGGCTAGCACAGATACGCAGTATTTT,CASSFWASTDTQYF
TRBJ2-7,many,TRBV18,TRBD2,TGTGCCAGCTCCCCCCAGGCTAGCGGGCCTTGGGGCTCCTACGAGCAGTACTTC,CASSPQASGPWGSYEQYF
TRBJ2-1,few,TRBV29-1,.,TGCAGCGTTGAGGGGGCCACAGCCCACTCCTACAATGAGCAGTTCTTC,CSVEGATAHSYNEQFF
TRBJ1-4,few,TRBV6-5,TRBD1,TGTGCCAGCAGTTTCCGGACAGGGGCGGAAAAACTGTTTTTT,CASSFRTGAEKLFF
TRBJ2-6,few,TRBV7-8,.,TGTGCCAGCATCTCCTCTGGGGCCAACGTCCTGACTTTC,CASISSGANVLTF
TRBJ2-7,many,TRBV19,.,TGTGCCAGTAACGACCCCCCGGGCGGCGAGCAGTACTTC,CASNDPPGGEQYF
TRBJ2-5,many,TRBV11-2,.,TGTGCCAGCAGCTTTGGATTTCGAGAGACCCAGTACTTC,CASSFGFRETQYF
TRBJ2-3,many,TRBV7-3,.,TGTGCCAGCAGCCCCCCTGGGGGGGCGAGCACAGATACGCAGTATTTT,CASSPPGGASTDTQYF
TRBJ2-1,many,TRBV7-6,.,TGTGCCAGCAGCTTACAAGCGGAGAGCTCCTACAATGAGCAGTTCTTC,CASSLQAESSYNEQFF
TRBJ1-1,few,TRBV29-1,.,TGCAGTGGGGGGGTAAGCACAGTGAACACTGAAGCTTTCTTT,CSGGVSTVNTEAFF
TRBJ2-5,many,TRBV28,.,TGTGCCAGCAGTTCCCAATCCCCCCACCAAGAGACCCAGTACTTC,CASSSQSPHQETQYF
TRBJ2-3,few,TRBV13,.,TGTGCCAGCAGCTTAGGATGGGCGTTGGATACGCAGTATTTT,CASSLGWALDTQYF
TRBJ2-7,many,TRBV7-9,.,TGTGCCAGCAGCTTCGTCGGGTCCCCCTATGGGCAGTACTTC,CASSFVGSPYGQYF
TRBJ1-5,many,TRBV19,TRBD1,TGTGCCAGTATGACAGGGGGTAATCAGCCCCAGCATTTT,CASMTGGNQPQHF
TRBJ1-2,many,TRBV18,.,TGTGCCAGCTCACCACCTAATTCCATTGGGACTGTGAACAGGAGCTACACCTTC,CASSPPNSIGTVNRSYTF
TRBJ2-3,many,TRBV5-1,.,TGCGCCAGCAGTTTGGAGTCTAGCTTGAGCACAGATACGCAGTATTTT,CASSLESSLSTDTQYF
TRBJ2-1,.,TRBV20-1,.,TGCAGTGCGCGGCGGGGTCTCTACAATGAGCAGTTCTTC,CSARRGLYNEQFF